The rows below give T cell receptor beta chains drawn from one sample of a study of T cell responses to AZD1222 COVID-19 vaccine. The table came from immunoSEQ multiplex PCR; TCRdb's copy has only in-frame clones and leaves some out. The table shows roughly 100,000 clones, with more than 75% occurring only once. Sequencing used peripheral blood, obtained on day 0 of AZD1222 vaccination. The receptors come from an adult in good health. The CDR3 runs from the conserved cysteine through the conserved F or W. The D gene is left open where the match is weak. Clone size is stated in some rows and not others, as once, few, many or a class when expanded.

j_call: TRBJ2-5
v_call: TRBV7-7
clone_size: NA
d_call: TRBD1
cdr3_aa: CASSVGTGGGETQYF
cdr3_nt: TGTGCCAGCAGCGTCGGGACAGGGGGCGGTGAGACCCAGTACTTC

j_call: TRBJ2-3
v_call: TRBV10-3
clone_size: NA
d_call: NA
cdr3_aa: CAISGETDTQYF
cdr3_nt: TGTGCCATCAGTGGGGAGACAGATACGCAGTATTTT

j_call: TRBJ2-2
v_call: TRBV7-9
clone_size: NA
d_call: TRBD2
cdr3_aa: CASSLSRTSGRRNTGELFF
cdr3_nt: TGTGCCAGCAGCCTCTCCCGAACTAGCGGGAGGAGGAACACCGGGGAGCTGTTTTTT

j_call: TRBJ1-2
v_call: TRBV5-1
clone_size: NA
d_call: NA
cdr3_aa: CASSLEAGASGYTF
cdr3_nt: TGCGCCAGCAGCTTGGAGGCAGGGGCTAGTGGCTACACCTTC

j_call: TRBJ1-5
v_call: TRBV27
clone_size: NA
d_call: NA
cdr3_aa: CASSPQAASSNQPQHF
cdr3_nt: TGTGCCAGCAGTCCTCAGGCCGCTTCAAGCAATCAGCCCCAGCATTTT

j_call: TRBJ2-5
v_call: TRBV19
clone_size: once
d_call: TRBD1
cdr3_aa: CASSPGTVTETQYF
cdr3_nt: TGTGCCAGTAGTCCCGGGACAGTTACGGAGACCCAGTACTTC

j_call: TRBJ2-2
v_call: TRBV11-1
clone_size: NA
d_call: NA
cdr3_aa: CASSLGPANTGELFF
cdr3_nt: TGTGCCAGCAGCTTAGGTCCCGCGAACACCGGGGAGCTGTTTTTT

j_call: TRBJ2-7
v_call: TRBV5-4
clone_size: NA
d_call: TRBD2
cdr3_aa: CASSTPGLASEQYF
cdr3_nt: TGTGCCAGCAGCACACCGGGACTAGCGTCTGAGCAGTACTTC

j_call: TRBJ1-6
v_call: TRBV7-3
clone_size: NA
d_call: TRBD1
cdr3_aa: CASSPGTGDNSPLHF
cdr3_nt: TGTGCCAGCAGCCCAGGGACAGGGGATAATTCACCCCTCCACTTT

j_call: TRBJ2-7
v_call: TRBV4-1
clone_size: NA
d_call: TRBD1
cdr3_aa: CASSQGGTGTGDYEQYF
cdr3_nt: TGCGCCAGCAGCCAAGGAGGGACCGGGACAGGGGACTACGAGCAGTACTTC

j_call: TRBJ2-5
v_call: TRBV19
clone_size: NA
d_call: TRBD1
cdr3_aa: CASSMGTGEETQYF
cdr3_nt: TGTGCCAGTAGTATGGGGACAGGGGAAGAGACCCAGTACTTC

j_call: TRBJ2-2
v_call: TRBV18
clone_size: NA
d_call: NA
cdr3_aa: CASSPQDTNTGELFF
cdr3_nt: TGTGCCAGCTCACCACAGGACACTAACACCGGGGAGCTGTTTTTT

j_call: TRBJ1-1
v_call: TRBV7-9
clone_size: NA
d_call: NA
cdr3_aa: CASSLAVIPEAFF
cdr3_nt: TGTGCCAGCAGCTTAGCAGTAATCCCTGAAGCTTTCTTT

j_call: TRBJ1-1
v_call: TRBV24-1
clone_size: NA
d_call: NA
cdr3_aa: CATFNAGKTFF
cdr3_nt: TGTGCCACCTTTAACGCGGGTAAAACTTTCTTT

j_call: TRBJ2-7
v_call: TRBV19
clone_size: NA
d_call: NA
cdr3_aa: CASSIDSRAYEQYF
cdr3_nt: TGTGCCAGTAGTATTGATAGCAGGGCCTACGAGCAGTACTTC